This TCR beta chain was captured in a study of T cells in tuberculosis. Study observations and caveats: GEM motif frequencies gave 70% accuracy; the GMM repertoire gave about 87%.

This clone was recorded once. Its antigen is unknown. The repertoire was sequenced with immunoSEQ multiplex PCR; TCRdb's copy has only in-frame clones and lacks some. The sample has 30,000 to 35,000 clones, roughly 94% seen once. As for time point: new active TB diagnosis, blood taken before or within 7 days of starting treatment. Each clinical donor contributed on average around 110,000 T cells from unsorted cryopreserved PBMC. The specimen comprised PBMCs, sampled at tuberculosis diagnosis. The receptor comes from an adult with tuberculosis. Some clones in this sample may be carry-over from other donors' samples.

CDR3 nucleotide sequence: TGTGCCAGCAGTCCTCCACCGGGACAGGCAAAGGAGAACATTCAGTACTTC. Amino acids: CASSPPPGQAKENIQYF. The gene calls are TRBV2 and TRBJ2-4; 8 bases agree with TRBD1. After removal of 5 bases from V and 7 bases from J, the junction contained 16 bases not matched to a gene. This CDR3 has 17 amino acids. Germline V lookup: CDR1 SNHLY, CDR2 FYNNEI.